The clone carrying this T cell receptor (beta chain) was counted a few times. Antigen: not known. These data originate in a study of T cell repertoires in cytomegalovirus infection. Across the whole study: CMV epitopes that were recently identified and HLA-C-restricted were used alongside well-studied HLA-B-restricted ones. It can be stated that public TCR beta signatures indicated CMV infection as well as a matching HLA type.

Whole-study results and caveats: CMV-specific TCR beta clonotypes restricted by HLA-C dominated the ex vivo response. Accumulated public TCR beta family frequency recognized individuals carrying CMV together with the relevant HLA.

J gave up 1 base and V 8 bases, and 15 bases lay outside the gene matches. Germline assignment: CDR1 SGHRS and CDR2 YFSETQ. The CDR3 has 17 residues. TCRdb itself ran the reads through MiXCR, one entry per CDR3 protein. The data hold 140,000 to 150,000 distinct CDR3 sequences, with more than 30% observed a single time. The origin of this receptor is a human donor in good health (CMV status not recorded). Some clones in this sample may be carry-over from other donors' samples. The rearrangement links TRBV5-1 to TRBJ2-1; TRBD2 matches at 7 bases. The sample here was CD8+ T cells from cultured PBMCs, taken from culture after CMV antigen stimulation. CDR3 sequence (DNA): TGCGCCAGTCGGACTAGTGATACAATAAGGTCCTACAATGAGCAGTTCTTC. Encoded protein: CASRTSDTIRSYNEQFF.